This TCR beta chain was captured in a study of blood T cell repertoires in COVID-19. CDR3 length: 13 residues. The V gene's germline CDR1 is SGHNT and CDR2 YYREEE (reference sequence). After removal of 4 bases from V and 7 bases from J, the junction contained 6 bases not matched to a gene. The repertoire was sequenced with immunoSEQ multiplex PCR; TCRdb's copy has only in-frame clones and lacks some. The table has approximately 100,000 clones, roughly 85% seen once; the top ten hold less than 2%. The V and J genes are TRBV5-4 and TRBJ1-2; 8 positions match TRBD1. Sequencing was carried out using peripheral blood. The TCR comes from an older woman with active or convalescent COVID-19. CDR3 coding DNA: TGTGCCAGCAGCCCTGACAGGGGTTTTGGCTACACCTTC. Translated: CASSPDRGFGYTF.